The clone carrying this T cell receptor (beta chain) was seen repeatedly, ten times or more. What it binds is not known. The sample belongs to a study of T-cell memory formation after mild COVID-19. Findings of the study overall: Some clones that responded turned up in pre-infection memory, which suggests that cross-reactive memory joined in. Chiefly within CM and EM were the contracting CD4+ clones; CD8+ ones were within EMRA.

TCRdb ran MiXCR on the 5' RACE reads and lists one entry per CDR3 protein. The sample holds about 600,000 distinct CDR3 sequences, less than 25% seen once. J was trimmed by 2 bases and V by 0 bases; bases with no gene match: 1. The germline CDR1 and CDR2 sequences are LNHNV and YYDKDF (reference sequence). CDR3 size: 15 residues. Sequencing was carried out using PBMCs or a T cell subset sorted from them (not recorded which). This clonotype was obtained from an adult woman who had mild COVID-19 (a few samples of this study predate the infection). Cell type and time point are not known. The genes are TRBV15 and TRBJ2-1; 7 bases are shared with TRBD2. CDR3 amino acids: CATSRDGRAYNEQFF. The DNA of the CDR3 is TGTGCCACCAGCAGAGATGGGAGGGCCTACAATGAGCAGTTCTTC.